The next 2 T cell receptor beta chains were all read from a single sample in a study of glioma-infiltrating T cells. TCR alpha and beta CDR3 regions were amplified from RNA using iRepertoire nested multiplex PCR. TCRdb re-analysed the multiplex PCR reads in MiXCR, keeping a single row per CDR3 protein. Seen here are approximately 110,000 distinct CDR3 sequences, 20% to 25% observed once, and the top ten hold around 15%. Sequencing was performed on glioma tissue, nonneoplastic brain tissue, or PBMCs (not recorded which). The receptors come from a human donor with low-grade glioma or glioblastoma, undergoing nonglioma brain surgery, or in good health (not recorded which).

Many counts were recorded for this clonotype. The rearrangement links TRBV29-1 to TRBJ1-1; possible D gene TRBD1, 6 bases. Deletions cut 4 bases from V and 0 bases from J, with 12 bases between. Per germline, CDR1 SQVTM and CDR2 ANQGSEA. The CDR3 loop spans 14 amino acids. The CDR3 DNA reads TGCAGCGTTGGGAGGGGGGGGATGAACACTGAAGCTTTCTTT. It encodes CSVGRGGMNTEAFF.

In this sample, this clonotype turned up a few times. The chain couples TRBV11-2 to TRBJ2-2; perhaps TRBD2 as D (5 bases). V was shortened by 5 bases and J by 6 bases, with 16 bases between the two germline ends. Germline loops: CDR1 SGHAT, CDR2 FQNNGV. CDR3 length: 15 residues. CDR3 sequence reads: CASSTQELRAGELFF. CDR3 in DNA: TGTGCCAGCAGCACACAAGAATTGAGGGCCGGGGAGCTGTTTTTT. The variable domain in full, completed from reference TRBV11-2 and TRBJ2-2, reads EAGVAQSPRYKIIEKRQSVAFWCNPISGHATLYWYQQILGQGPKLLIQFQNNGVVDDSQLPKDRFSAERLKGVDSTLKIQPAKLEDSAVYLCASSTQELRAGELFFGEGSRLTVL.